These T cell receptor beta chains were read from a single sample in a study of T cells in Graves' hyperthyroidism and ophthalmopathy. TCRdb re-derived calls from the multiplex PCR reads in MiXCR, one entry per CDR3 protein. The sample yields 300,000 to 400,000 distinct CDR3 sequences, 18% seen once. Sequencing used blood. These receptors were collected from a woman aged 45 to 65 with Graves' hyperthyroidism. Each CDR3 is given with its conserved first and last residue. D genes are given only for firm matches. Size is omitted from some rows. Given values are once, few, many or a class for expanded clones.

j_call: TRBJ1-4; d_call: TRBD1; v_call: TRBV30; clone_size: few; cdr3_aa: CAWNPGTGDAEKLFF; cdr3_nt: TGTGCCTGGAATCCCGGGACAGGGGACGCTGAAAAACTGTTTTTT
j_call: TRBJ2-1; d_call: TRBD2; v_call: TRBV3-1; clone_size: -; cdr3_aa: CASSQTAGGPFNEQFF; cdr3_nt: TGTGCCAGCAGCCAAACAGCGGGGGGGCCTTTCAATGAGCAGTTCTTC
j_call: TRBJ1-4; d_call: TRBD1; v_call: TRBV13; clone_size: -; cdr3_aa: CASSSRGRTNEKLFF; cdr3_nt: TGTGCCAGCAGCTCTAGGGGGCGGACTAATGAAAAACTGTTTTTT
j_call: TRBJ2-3; d_call: -; v_call: TRBV2; clone_size: -; cdr3_aa: CASSITQESVHTDTQYF; cdr3_nt: TGTGCCAGCAGTATCACACAGGAATCAGTCCACACAGATACGCAGTATTTT
j_call: TRBJ2-1; d_call: TRBD2; v_call: TRBV3-1; clone_size: many; cdr3_aa: CASSQDTAGGREQFF; cdr3_nt: TGTGCCAGCAGCCAAGACACAGCGGGAGGGAGGGAGCAGTTCTTC
j_call: TRBJ1-1; d_call: -; v_call: TRBV5-1; clone_size: many; cdr3_aa: CASSQQAMNTEAFF; cdr3_nt: TGCGCCAGCAGCCAGCAGGCGATGAACACTGAAGCTTTCTTT
j_call: TRBJ2-5; d_call: TRBD1; v_call: TRBV7-9; clone_size: -; cdr3_aa: CASIEQGRETQYF; cdr3_nt: TGTGCCAGCATCGAACAGGGGCGAGAGACCCAGTACTTC
j_call: TRBJ2-1; d_call: -; v_call: TRBV12-3/TRBV12-4; clone_size: -; cdr3_aa: CASSLRDTANEQFF; cdr3_nt: TGTGCCAGCAGTTTGCGGGACACTGCCAATGAGCAGTTCTTC
j_call: TRBJ2-5; d_call: -; v_call: TRBV20-1; clone_size: -; cdr3_aa: CSAEVGTSEFETQYF; cdr3_nt: TGCAGTGCCGAGGTTGGGACCTCCGAATTCGAGACCCAGTACTTC
j_call: TRBJ2-1; d_call: TRBD2; v_call: TRBV10-3; clone_size: -; cdr3_aa: CAIGGGGPSNEQFF; cdr3_nt: TGTGCCATCGGGGGGGGAGGGCCCTCCAATGAGCAGTTCTTC
j_call: TRBJ2-1; d_call: -; v_call: TRBV5-5; clone_size: -; cdr3_aa: CASSLNPGDHEQFF; cdr3_nt: TGTGCCAGCAGCTTGAATCCAGGGGACCATGAGCAGTTCTTC
j_call: TRBJ2-5; d_call: TRBD2; v_call: TRBV12-3/TRBV12-4; clone_size: many; cdr3_aa: CASSPLDGGSQYF; cdr3_nt: TGTGCCAGCAGTCCCTTGGACGGGGGGTCTCAGTACTTC
j_call: TRBJ2-7; d_call: -; v_call: TRBV5-1; clone_size: -; cdr3_aa: CASSLSGHFSYEQYF; cdr3_nt: TGCGCCAGCAGCTTGAGCGGGCACTTCTCCTACGAGCAGTACTTC
j_call: TRBJ1-3; d_call: TRBD1; v_call: TRBV5-1; clone_size: -; cdr3_aa: CASSPPQGAGNTIYF; cdr3_nt: TGCGCCAGCAGCCCACCCCAGGGGGCTGGAAACACCATATATTTT